A selection of T cell receptor beta chains follows, all from one sample in a study of blood T cell repertoires in COVID-19. The assay was immunoSEQ multiplex PCR, and TCRdb's table has in-frame clones only and misses some. The sample yields approximately 330,000 clones, about 87% seen once. Specimen: peripheral blood. These receptors all come from a man younger than 40 with COVID-19, enrolled during active disease. CDR3s include the opening cysteine and the closing phenylalanine or tryptophan. Fields, in order: D gene, J gene, V gene, clone size, CDR3 DNA, CDR3 protein. D genes are given only for firm matches. The size entry is marked missing in some rows and otherwise reads once, few, many or a size class.

d_gene: TRBD2; j_gene: TRBJ2-2; v_gene: TRBV11-2; abundance: -; CDR3nt: TGTGCCAGCAGGGATCCTAGCGGGGGAGACGTACTGCTCGGGGAGCTGTTTTTT; CDR3aa: CASRDPSGGDVLLGELFF
d_gene: TRBD1; j_gene: TRBJ2-2; v_gene: TRBV7-9; abundance: -; CDR3nt: TGTGCCAGCAGGGGACAGGGGACGGGATGGACCGGGGAGCTGTTTTTT; CDR3aa: CASRGQGTGWTGELFF
d_gene: TRBD2; j_gene: TRBJ2-1; v_gene: TRBV5-1; abundance: -; CDR3nt: TGCGCCAGCAGCTACCGCGGGACTAGCTCGAATGAGCAGTTCTTC; CDR3aa: CASSYRGTSSNEQFF
d_gene: TRBD1; j_gene: TRBJ1-1; v_gene: TRBV3-1/TRBV3-2; abundance: -; CDR3nt: TGTGCCAGCAGCCAAGGGGACAGTCCCTGGGGTGAAGCTTTCTTT; CDR3aa: CASSQGDSPWGEAFF
d_gene: -; j_gene: TRBJ2-7; v_gene: TRBV3-1/TRBV3-2; abundance: -; CDR3nt: TGTGCCAGCAGCCAAGGGCACGAGCAGTACTTC; CDR3aa: CASSQGHEQYF
d_gene: -; j_gene: TRBJ1-1; v_gene: TRBV10-3; abundance: -; CDR3nt: TGTGCCATCGGCCCTGAGTGGGCGAACGCTGAAGCTTTCTTT; CDR3aa: CAIGPEWANAEAFF
d_gene: -; j_gene: TRBJ2-7; v_gene: TRBV5-1; abundance: -; CDR3nt: TGCGCCAGCAGCTTGTCCAGCAGAGGCTACGAGCAGTACTTC; CDR3aa: CASSLSSRGYEQYF
d_gene: -; j_gene: TRBJ1-1; v_gene: TRBV5-1; abundance: -; CDR3nt: TGCGCCAGCAGCTTGATGAGGCAAAACACTGAAGCTTTCTTT; CDR3aa: CASSLMRQNTEAFF
d_gene: TRBD1; j_gene: TRBJ2-7; v_gene: TRBV18; abundance: once; CDR3nt: TGTGCCAGCTCACCACTTGGGACAGGATTCTACTACGAGCAGTACTTC; CDR3aa: CASSPLGTGFYYEQYF
d_gene: TRBD2; j_gene: TRBJ2-1; v_gene: TRBV10-3; abundance: few; CDR3nt: TGTGCCATCAGTGAGTCGAGCCCCGGGACTAGCGGGGTCAATGAGCAGTTCTTC; CDR3aa: CAISESSPGTSGVNEQFF
d_gene: TRBD1; j_gene: TRBJ2-2; v_gene: TRBV24-1; abundance: -; CDR3nt: TGTGCCACCAGGCGGACAGGGGAGGACTCCGGGGAGCTGTTTTTT; CDR3aa: CATRRTGEDSGELFF
d_gene: TRBD1; j_gene: TRBJ2-7; v_gene: TRBV28; abundance: once; CDR3nt: TGTGCCAGCAGTTCCTCCCGGACAGGGGGGTACGAGCAGTACTTC; CDR3aa: CASSSSRTGGYEQYF
d_gene: TRBD1; j_gene: TRBJ2-7; v_gene: TRBV28; abundance: -; CDR3nt: TGTGCCAGCAGTTTGATCAACAGGGGCTACGAGCAGTACTTC; CDR3aa: CASSLINRGYEQYF
d_gene: -; j_gene: TRBJ2-7; v_gene: TRBV21-1; abundance: -; CDR3nt: TGTGCCAGCAGCTCTCCCGACAGGGGTGGGAACGAGCAGTACTTC; CDR3aa: CASSSPDRGGNEQYF
d_gene: TRBD2; j_gene: TRBJ2-5; v_gene: TRBV5-8; abundance: -; CDR3nt: TGTGCCAGCAGCTTGGGCAGCGGGAGGGCCACGGAGACCCAGTACTTC; CDR3aa: CASSLGSGRATETQYF
d_gene: TRBD1; j_gene: TRBJ2-7; v_gene: TRBV4-3; abundance: -; CDR3nt: TGCGCCAGCAGCCAAGATTCCGGACAGGGGCTTTACGAGCAGTACTTC; CDR3aa: CASSQDSGQGLYEQYF
d_gene: -; j_gene: TRBJ2-1; v_gene: TRBV5-1; abundance: -; CDR3nt: TGCGCCAGCAGTTTAGCCGGGGGGCGGCTTGAGCAGTTCTTC; CDR3aa: CASSLAGGRLEQFF
d_gene: -; j_gene: TRBJ2-3; v_gene: TRBV5-1; abundance: -; CDR3nt: TGCGCCAGCAGCTGGGGAGGATACCACCCGGATACGCAGTATTTT; CDR3aa: CASSWGGYHPDTQYF
d_gene: TRBD2; j_gene: TRBJ2-4; v_gene: TRBV5-4; abundance: once; CDR3nt: TGTGCCAGCAGCTTTGCCCTCGGGACTAGCGGGAGCTTCAAAAACATTCAGTACTTC; CDR3aa: CASSFALGTSGSFKNIQYF
d_gene: TRBD2; j_gene: TRBJ2-2; v_gene: TRBV18; abundance: -; CDR3nt: TGTGCCAGCTCACCACCGACCAGGACTAGCGGGGAGCTGTTTTTT; CDR3aa: CASSPPTRTSGELFF
d_gene: TRBD2; j_gene: TRBJ2-1; v_gene: TRBV4-3; abundance: -; CDR3nt: TGCGCCAGCAGCCAAGACCCGGGACTAGCTTACAATGAGCAGTTCTTC; CDR3aa: CASSQDPGLAYNEQFF
d_gene: -; j_gene: TRBJ2-1; v_gene: TRBV5-1; abundance: -; CDR3nt: TGCGCCAGCAGCTTGGCACACGGGGAGCAGTTCTTC; CDR3aa: CASSLAHGEQFF
d_gene: -; j_gene: TRBJ1-2; v_gene: TRBV5-6; abundance: -; CDR3nt: TGTGCCAGCAGCCTCCGGGGTGGCTACACCTTC; CDR3aa: CASSLRGGYTF
d_gene: -; j_gene: TRBJ2-7; v_gene: TRBV27; abundance: -; CDR3nt: TGTGCCAGCAGCCCCAGGGAGGACTACGAGCAGTACTTC; CDR3aa: CASSPREDYEQYF